This T cell receptor beta chain was profiled in a study of blood T cell repertoires in COVID-19. Turning to the study itself: The cDNA or gDNA used as material had been derived from T cells, B-cell-depleted T cells, or PBMCs.

V dropped 3 bases and J dropped 1 base, with 12 bases sitting between them. The germline V gene has CDR1 MNHEY and CDR2 SVGAGI. The CDR3 covers 15 residues. Sequencing was performed with immunoSEQ multiplex PCR; in TCRdb, only in-frame clones are kept and a portion is missing. The table shows fewer than 200,000 clones, with 88% occurring only once. Sequencing was carried out using peripheral blood. The chain combines TRBV6-5 with TRBJ1-1; D gene uncertain. The receptor comes from a man aged 40-55 years with active or convalescent COVID-19. The CDR3 here is CASSYIPPRNTEAFF. CDR3 in DNA: TGTGCCAGCAGTTATATCCCACCTAGGAACACTGAAGCTTTCTTT.